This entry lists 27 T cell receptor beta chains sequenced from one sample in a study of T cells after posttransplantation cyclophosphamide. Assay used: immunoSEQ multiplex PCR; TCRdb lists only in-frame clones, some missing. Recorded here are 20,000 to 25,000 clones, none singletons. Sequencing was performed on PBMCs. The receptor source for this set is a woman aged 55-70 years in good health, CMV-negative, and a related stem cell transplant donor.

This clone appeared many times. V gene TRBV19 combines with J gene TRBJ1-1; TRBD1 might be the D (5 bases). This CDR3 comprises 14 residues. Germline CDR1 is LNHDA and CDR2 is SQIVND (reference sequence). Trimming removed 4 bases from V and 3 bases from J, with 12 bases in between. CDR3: CASSRRGGDTEAFF. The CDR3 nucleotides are TGTGCCAGTAGTAGGCGGGGAGGGGACACTGAAGCTTTCTTT.

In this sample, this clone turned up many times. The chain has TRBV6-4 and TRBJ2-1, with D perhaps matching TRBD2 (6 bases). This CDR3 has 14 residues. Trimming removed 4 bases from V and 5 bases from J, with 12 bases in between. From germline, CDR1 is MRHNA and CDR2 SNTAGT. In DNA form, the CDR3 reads TGTGCCAGCAGTGGCAGTAGCGGAAACAATGAGCAGTTCTTC. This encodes CASSGSSGNNEQFF.

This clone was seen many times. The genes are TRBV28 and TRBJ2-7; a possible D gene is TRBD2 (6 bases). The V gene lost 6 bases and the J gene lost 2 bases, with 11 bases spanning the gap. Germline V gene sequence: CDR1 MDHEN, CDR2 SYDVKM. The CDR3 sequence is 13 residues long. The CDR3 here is CASRLALTYEQYF. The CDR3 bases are TGTGCCAGCAGACTAGCTTTGACCTACGAGCAGTACTTC.

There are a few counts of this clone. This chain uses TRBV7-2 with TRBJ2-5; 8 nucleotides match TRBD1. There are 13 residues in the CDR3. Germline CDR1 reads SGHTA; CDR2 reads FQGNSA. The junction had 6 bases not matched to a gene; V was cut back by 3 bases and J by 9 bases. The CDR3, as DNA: TGTGCCAGCAGCTTGCCGACAGGGGCGTCCCAGTACTTC. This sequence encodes CASSLPTGASQYF.

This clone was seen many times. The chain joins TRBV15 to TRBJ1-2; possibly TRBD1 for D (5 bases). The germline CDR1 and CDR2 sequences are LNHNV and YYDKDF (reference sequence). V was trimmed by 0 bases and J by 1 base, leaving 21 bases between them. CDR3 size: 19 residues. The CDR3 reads CATSRDWGTNGAFNYGYTF. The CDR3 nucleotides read TGTGCCACCAGCAGAGATTGGGGTACTAATGGGGCTTTTAACTATGGCTACACCTTC. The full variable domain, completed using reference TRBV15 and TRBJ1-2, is DAMVIQNPRYQVTQFGKPVTLSCSQTLNHNVMYWYQQKSSQAPKLLFHYYDKDFNNEADTPDNFQSRRPNTSFCFLDIRSPGLGDTAMYLCATSRDWGTNGAFNYGYTFGSGTRLTVV.

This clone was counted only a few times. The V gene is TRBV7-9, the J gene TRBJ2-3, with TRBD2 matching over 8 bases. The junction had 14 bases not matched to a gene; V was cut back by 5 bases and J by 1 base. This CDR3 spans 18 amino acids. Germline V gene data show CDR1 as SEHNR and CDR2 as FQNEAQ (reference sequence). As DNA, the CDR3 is TGTGCCAGCAGCCCAATCAACCTGCTAGCGGGTCGCACAGATACGCAGTATTTT. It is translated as CASSPINLLAGRTDTQYF.

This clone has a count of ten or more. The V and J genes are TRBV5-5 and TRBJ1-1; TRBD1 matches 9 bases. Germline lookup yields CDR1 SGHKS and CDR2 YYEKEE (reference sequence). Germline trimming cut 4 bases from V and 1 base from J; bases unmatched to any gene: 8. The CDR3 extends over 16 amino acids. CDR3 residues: CASSPTGGRGNTEAFF. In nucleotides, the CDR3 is TGTGCCAGCAGCCCTACAGGGGGCCGTGGGAACACTGAAGCTTTCTTT.

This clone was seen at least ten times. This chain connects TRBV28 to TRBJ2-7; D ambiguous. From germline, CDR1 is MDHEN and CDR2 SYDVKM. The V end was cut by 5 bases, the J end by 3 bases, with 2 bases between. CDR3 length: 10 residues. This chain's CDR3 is CASSRYEQYF. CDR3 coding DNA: TGTGCCAGCAGTCGCTACGAGCAGTACTTC.

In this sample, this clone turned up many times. The CDR3 protein is CASSLAAGVHYEQYF. DNA of the CDR3: TGTGCCAGCAGCTTAGCGGCGGGGGTCCATTACGAGCAGTACTTC. This chain joins TRBV7-2 and TRBJ2-7; 7 nucleotides align to TRBD2. Trimming took 0 bases from V and 4 from J; bases not matched to a gene: 6. The CDR3 runs to 15 residues. Looked up from germline, CDR1 is SGHTA and CDR2 is FQGNSA.

The CDR3 region has the DNA TGTGCCAGCAGCGTAGATGGGGACAGCCCTCCTGAAAAACTGTTTTTT. Amino acids: CASSVDGDSPPEKLFF. J is TRBJ1-4 and V is TRBV9; 7 bases align to TRBD1. Trimming cost V 0 bases and J 7 bases; bases outside gene matches: 9. Germline values: CDR1 SGDLS, CDR2 YYNGEE. The CDR3 has 16 amino acids.

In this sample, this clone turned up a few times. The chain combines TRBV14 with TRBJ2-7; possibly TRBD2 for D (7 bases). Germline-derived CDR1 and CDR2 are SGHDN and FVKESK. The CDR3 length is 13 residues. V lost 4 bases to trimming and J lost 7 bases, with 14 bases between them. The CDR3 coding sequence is TGTGCCAGCAGCCCTAAAAGGGGGGGGGAGCAGTACTTC. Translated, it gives CASSPKRGGEQYF.

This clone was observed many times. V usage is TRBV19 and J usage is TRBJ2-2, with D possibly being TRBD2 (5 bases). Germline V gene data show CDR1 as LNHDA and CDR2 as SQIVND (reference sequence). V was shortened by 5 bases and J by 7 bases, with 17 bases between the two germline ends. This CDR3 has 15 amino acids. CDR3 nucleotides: TGTGCCAGTAGTTTGCGGGCCCAGTGGGGCGGGGAGCTGTTTTTT. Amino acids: CASSLRAQWGGELFF.

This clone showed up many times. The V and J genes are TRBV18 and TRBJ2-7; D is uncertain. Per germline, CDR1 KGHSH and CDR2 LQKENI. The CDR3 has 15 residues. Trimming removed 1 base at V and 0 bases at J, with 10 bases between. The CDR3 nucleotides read TGTGCCAGCTCACCACGCCTAACTCACTCCTACGAGCAGTACTTC. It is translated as CASSPRLTHSYEQYF. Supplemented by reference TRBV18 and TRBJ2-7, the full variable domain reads NAGVMQNPRHLVRRRGQEARLRCSPMKGHSHVYWYRQLPEEGLKFMVYLQKENIIDESGMPKERFSAEFPKEGPSILRIQQVVRGDSAAYFCASSPRLTHSYEQYFGPGTRLTVT.

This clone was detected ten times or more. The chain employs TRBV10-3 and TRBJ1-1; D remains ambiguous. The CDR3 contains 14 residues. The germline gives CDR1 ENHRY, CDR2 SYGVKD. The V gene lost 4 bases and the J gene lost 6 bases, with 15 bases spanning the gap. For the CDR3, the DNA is TGTGCCATCAGTGGCTTTCCGGGGAAGGCTGAAGCTTTCTTT. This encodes CAISGFPGKAEAFF.

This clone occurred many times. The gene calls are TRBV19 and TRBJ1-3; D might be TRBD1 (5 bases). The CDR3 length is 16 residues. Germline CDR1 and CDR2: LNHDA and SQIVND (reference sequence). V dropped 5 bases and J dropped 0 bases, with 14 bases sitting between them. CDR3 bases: TGTGCCAGTAGTCTACAGGCTGTCTTCTCTGGAAACACCATATATTTT. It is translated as CASSLQAVFSGNTIYF.

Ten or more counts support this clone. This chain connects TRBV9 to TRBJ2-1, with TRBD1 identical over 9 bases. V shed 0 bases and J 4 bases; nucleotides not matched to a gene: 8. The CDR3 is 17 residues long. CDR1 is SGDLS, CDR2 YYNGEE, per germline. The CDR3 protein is CASSVGVGQGLYNEQFF. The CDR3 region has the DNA TGTGCCAGCAGCGTAGGGGTGGGACAGGGCTTATACAATGAGCAGTTCTTC.

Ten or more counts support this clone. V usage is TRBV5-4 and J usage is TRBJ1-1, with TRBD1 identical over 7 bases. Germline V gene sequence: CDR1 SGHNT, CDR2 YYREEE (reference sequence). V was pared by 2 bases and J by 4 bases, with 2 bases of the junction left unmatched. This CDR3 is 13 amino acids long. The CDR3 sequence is CASSFQGGTEAFF. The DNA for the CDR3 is TGTGCCAGCAGCTTCCAGGGGGGCACTGAAGCTTTCTTT.

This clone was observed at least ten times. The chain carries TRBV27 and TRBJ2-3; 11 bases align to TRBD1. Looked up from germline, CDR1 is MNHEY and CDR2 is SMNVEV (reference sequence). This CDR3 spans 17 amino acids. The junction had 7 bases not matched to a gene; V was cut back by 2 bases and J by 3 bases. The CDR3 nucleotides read TGTGCCAGCAGTTTACTGGGCCGGGACAGGGGGACAGATACGCAGTATTTT. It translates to CASSLLGRDRGTDTQYF.

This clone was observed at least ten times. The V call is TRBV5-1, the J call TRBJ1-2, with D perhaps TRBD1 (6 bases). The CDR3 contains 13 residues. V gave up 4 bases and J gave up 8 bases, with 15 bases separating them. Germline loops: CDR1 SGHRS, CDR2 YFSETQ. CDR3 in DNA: TGCGCCAGCAGCCCATCGGGCAGGGGAGGCTACACCTTC. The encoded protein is CASSPSGRGGYTF.

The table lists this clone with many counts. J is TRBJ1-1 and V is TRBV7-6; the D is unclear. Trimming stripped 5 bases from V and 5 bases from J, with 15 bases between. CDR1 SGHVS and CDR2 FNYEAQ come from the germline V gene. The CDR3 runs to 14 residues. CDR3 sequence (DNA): TGTGCCAGCAGCCAAAACGCGGCGGCGACTGAAGCTTTCTTT. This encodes CASSQNAAATEAFF.

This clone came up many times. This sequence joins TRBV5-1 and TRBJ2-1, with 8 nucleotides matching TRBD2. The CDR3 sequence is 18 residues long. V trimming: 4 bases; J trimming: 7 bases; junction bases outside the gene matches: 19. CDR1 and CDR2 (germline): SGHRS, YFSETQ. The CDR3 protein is CASSAGGPGGPGANEQFF. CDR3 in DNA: TGCGCCAGCAGCGCGGGGGGTCCGGGAGGGCCGGGCGCGAATGAGCAGTTCTTC.

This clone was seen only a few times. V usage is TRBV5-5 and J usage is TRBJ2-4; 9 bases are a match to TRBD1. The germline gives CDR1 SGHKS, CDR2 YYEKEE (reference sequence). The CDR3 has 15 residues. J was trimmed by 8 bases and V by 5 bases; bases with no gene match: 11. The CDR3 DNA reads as TGTGCCAGCAGTTCCGGGACAGGGCCTTGGTACATTCAGTACTTC. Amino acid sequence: CASSSGTGPWYIQYF.

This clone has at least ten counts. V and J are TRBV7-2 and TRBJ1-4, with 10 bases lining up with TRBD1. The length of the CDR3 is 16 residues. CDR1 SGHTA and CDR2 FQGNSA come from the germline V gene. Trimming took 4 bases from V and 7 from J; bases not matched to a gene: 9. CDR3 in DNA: TGTGCCAGCAGCTCAGGGACAGGGGTCCTGGGTGAAAAACTGTTTTTT. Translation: CASSSGTGVLGEKLFF.

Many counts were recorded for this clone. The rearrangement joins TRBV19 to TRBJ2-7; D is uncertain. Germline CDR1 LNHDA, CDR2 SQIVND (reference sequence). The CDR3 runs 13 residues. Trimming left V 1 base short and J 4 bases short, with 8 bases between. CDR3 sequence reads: CASSIGGGYEQYF. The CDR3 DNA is TGTGCCAGTAGTATAGGAGGTGGTTACGAGCAGTACTTC.

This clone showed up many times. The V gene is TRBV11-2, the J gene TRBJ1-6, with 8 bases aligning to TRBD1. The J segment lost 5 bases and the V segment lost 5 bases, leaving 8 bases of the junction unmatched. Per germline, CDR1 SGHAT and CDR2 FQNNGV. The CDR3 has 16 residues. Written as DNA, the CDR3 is TGTGCCAGCAGCCCCGGGACAGGAGTGGATAATTCACCCCTCCACTTT. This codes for CASSPGTGVDNSPLHF.

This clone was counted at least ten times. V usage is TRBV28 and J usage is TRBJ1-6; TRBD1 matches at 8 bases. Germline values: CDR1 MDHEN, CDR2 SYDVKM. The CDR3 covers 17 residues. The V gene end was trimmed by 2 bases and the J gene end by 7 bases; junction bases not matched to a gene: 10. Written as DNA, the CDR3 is TGTGCCAGCAGTTTAGGGAATCAGGGGGCGCGCAATTCACCCCTCCACTTT. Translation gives CASSLGNQGARNSPLHF.

The CDR3 coding sequence is TGTGCCAGCTCACCTGGCGGGTATGGCTACACCTTC. Protein product: CASSPGGYGYTF. The V and J genes are TRBV18 and TRBJ1-2, with D uncertain. The CDR3 sequence is 12 residues long. Germline CDR1 and CDR2: KGHSH and LQKENI. V lost 3 bases, J lost 5 bases, and 7 bases lay in between. Drawing the rest from reference TRBV18 and TRBJ1-2, the complete variable domain is NAGVMQNPRHLVRRRGQEARLRCSPMKGHSHVYWYRQLPEEGLKFMVYLQKENIIDESGMPKERFSAEFPKEGPSILRIQQVVRGDSAAYFCASSPGGYGYTFGSGTRLTVV.